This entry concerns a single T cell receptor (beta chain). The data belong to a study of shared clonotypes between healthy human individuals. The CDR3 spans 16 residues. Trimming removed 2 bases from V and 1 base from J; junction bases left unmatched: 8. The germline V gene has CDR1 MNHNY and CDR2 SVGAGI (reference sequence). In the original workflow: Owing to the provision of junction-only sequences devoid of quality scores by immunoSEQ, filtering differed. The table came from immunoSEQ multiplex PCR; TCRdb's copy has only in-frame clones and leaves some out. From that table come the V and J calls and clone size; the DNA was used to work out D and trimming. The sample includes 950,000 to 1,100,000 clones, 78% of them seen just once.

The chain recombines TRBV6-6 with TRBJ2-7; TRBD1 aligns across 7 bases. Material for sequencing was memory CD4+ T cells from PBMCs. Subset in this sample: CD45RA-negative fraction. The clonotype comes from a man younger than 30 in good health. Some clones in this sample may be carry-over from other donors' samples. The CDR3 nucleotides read TGTGCCAGCAGTTACCGACCCGACAGGGCATCCTACGAGCAGTACTTC. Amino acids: CASSYRPDRASYEQYF.